This TCR beta chain derives from a study of T cell changes during pregnancy in multiple sclerosis. The CDR3 totals 15 residues. J lost 5 bases, V lost 5 bases, and 10 bases had no gene match. Germline V gives CDR1 SEHNR, CDR2 FQNEAQ (reference sequence). Repertoires were generated with immunoSEQ multiplex PCR, while TCRdb's copy carries only in-frame clones and drops some. The sample includes around 36,000 clones, more than 90% of them seen just once. This clone was found a few times. The sample was CD8+ T cells from peripheral blood mononuclear cells, taken in the first trimester of pregnancy. J is TRBJ2-7 and V is TRBV7-9; TRBD1 matches at 9 bases. The receptor's source is a female donor with multiple sclerosis, enrolled in a pregnancy study. The CDR3 sequence: CASSQTGQGLHEQYF. The CDR3 bases are TGTGCCAGCAGCCAAACCGGACAGGGGCTACACGAGCAGTACTTC.